The 16 T cell receptor beta chains reported below all come from one sample, sequenced in a study of blood T cell repertoires in COVID-19. Sequenced by immunoSEQ multiplex PCR; TCRdb stores in-frame clones only, minus some. The repertoire holds some 150,000 clones, about 85% seen once, with around 1.1% in the top ten. Sequenced sample: peripheral blood. The receptors were gathered from a man aged 35 to 55 with acute or convalescent COVID-19.

This clone was counted between two and nine times. The J gene is TRBJ1-1, the V gene TRBV5-1; the D is unclear. V was clipped by 4 bases and J by 1 base, with 8 bases between them. Germline CDR1 reads SGHRS; CDR2 reads YFSETQ. The CDR3 covers 13 residues. The CDR3 DNA reads TGCGCCAGCAGCCTACGGGGGAACACTGAAGCTTTCTTT. Translation gives CASSLRGNTEAFF.

Details on this clone: This sample includes further DNA sequences coding for the same CDR3. V and J are TRBV10-3 and TRBJ1-3; D is unclear. V lost 6 bases to trimming and J lost 1 base, with 13 bases between them. The CDR3 length is 15 residues. Germline V lookup: CDR1 ENHRY, CDR2 SYGVKD. The CDR3 sequence: CAIRPDTSSGNTIYF. CDR3 nucleotide sequence: TGTGCCATCAGACCCGACACATCGTCTGGAAACACCATATATTTT.

The chain recombines TRBV13 with TRBJ2-3; TRBD2 might be the D (6 bases). V shed 3 bases and J shed 8 bases, with 12 bases lying between them. In germline, CDR1 is PRHDT, CDR2 FYEKMQ (reference sequence). The CDR3 is 13 residues long. The CDR3 sequence is CASSLRDGGTQYF. CDR3 sequence (DNA): TGTGCCAGCAGCTTGAGGGACGGGGGTACGCAGTATTTT.

This rearrangement joins TRBV3-1 (or the pseudogene TRBV3-2) to TRBJ1-2; D is ambiguous. The germline V gene encodes CDR1 LGHDT and CDR2 YNNKEL (reference sequence). The CDR3 contains 14 residues. Trimming removed 1 base at V and 8 bases at J, with 14 bases between. In nucleotides, the CDR3 is TGTGCCAGCAGCCAAGTTATCGGGGAGGAGGGCTACACCTTC. It encodes CASSQVIGEEGYTF.

CDR3 coding DNA: TGTGCCAGCAGTGACCGGGGGGCATTTTATAATTCACCCCTCCACTTT. This encodes CASSDRGAFYNSPLHF. The chain couples TRBV2 to TRBJ1-6; a weak D match, TRBD1 (6 bases). CDR3 length: 16 residues. Looked up from germline, CDR1 is SNHLY and CDR2 is FYNNEI. V lost 3 bases and J lost 4, with 13 bases in between. Full variable domain (rest looked up from reference TRBV2 and TRBJ1-6): EPEVTQTPSHQVTQMGQEVILRCVPISNHLYFYWYRQILGQKVEFLVSFYNNEISEKSEIFDDQFSVERPDGSNFTLKIRSTKLEDSAMYFCASSDRGAFYNSPLHFGNGTRLTVT.

This chain joins TRBV13 and TRBJ1-2, with 7 bases fitting TRBD1. The V gene end was trimmed by 0 bases and the J gene end by 0 bases; junction bases not matched to a gene: 4. CDR3 size: 16 residues. From germline, CDR1 is PRHDT and CDR2 FYEKMQ (reference sequence). CDR3: CASSLGQGKTNYGYTF. For the CDR3, the DNA is TGTGCCAGCAGCTTAGGACAGGGGAAGACTAACTATGGCTACACCTTC.

The V gene is TRBV28, the J gene TRBJ1-1; D call uncertain. V was clipped by 6 bases and J by 0 bases, with 8 bases between them. Germline CDR1 and CDR2: MDHEN and SYDVKM. The CDR3 is 13 amino acids. The DNA for the CDR3 is TGTGCCAGCAGACTTACGATGAACACTGAAGCTTTCTTT. Protein sequence: CASRLTMNTEAFF.

V usage is TRBV7-9 and J usage is TRBJ2-3; tentatively, D is TRBD1 (5 bases). Germline assignment: CDR1 SEHNR and CDR2 FQNEAQ (reference sequence). The CDR3 is made up of 15 amino acids. V dropped 7 bases and J dropped 4 bases, with 18 bases sitting between them. The CDR3 region is CASTTGAARADTQYF. CDR3 nucleotide sequence: TGTGCCAGCACCACTGGGGCAGCTCGCGCAGATACGCAGTATTTT.

The J gene is TRBJ1-1, the V gene TRBV6-5; D may be TRBD1 (5 bases). Deletions cut 5 bases from V and 4 bases from J, with 11 bases between. Germline CDR1 MNHEY, CDR2 SVGAGI. This CDR3 is built from 13 residues. The CDR3 DNA is TGTGCCAGCAGTACGGGGGGTGGCACTGAAGCTTTCTTT. The encoded protein is CASSTGGGTEAFF.

The chain employs TRBV6-5 and TRBJ1-1; D unresolved. The CDR3 covers 13 residues. Germline-derived CDR1 and CDR2 are MNHEY and SVGAGI. V lost 5 bases to trimming and J lost 2 bases, with 9 bases between them. The chain's CDR3 is CASSKEGNTEAFF. The CDR3 DNA follows: TGTGCCAGCAGTAAGGAGGGTAACACTGAAGCTTTCTTT.

The chain employs TRBV12-3 or TRBV12-4 and TRBJ1-2, with a tentative D call TRBD1 (5 bases). The CDR3 covers 11 residues. Trimming stripped 7 bases from V and 5 bases from J, with 8 bases between. As DNA, the CDR3 is TGTGCCAGCACCCCAGGGTATGGCTACACCTTC. This gives the protein CASTPGYGYTF.

This clone came up a few times. This chain uses TRBV5-1 with TRBJ2-1, with a weak D call TRBD2 (6 bases). This CDR3 has 16 residues. The V end was cut by 0 bases, the J end by 2 bases, with 12 bases between. Germline V gene sequence: CDR1 SGHRS, CDR2 YFSETQ. CDR3 sequence: CASSLAGTGAYNEQFF. Written as DNA, the CDR3 is TGCGCCAGCAGCTTGGCCGGGACTGGAGCCTACAATGAGCAGTTCTTC.

This chain links TRBV19 with TRBJ1-4, with TRBD1 as a possible D gene (5 bases). Germline values: CDR1 LNHDA, CDR2 SQIVND (reference sequence). Trimming took off 2 bases at V and 0 bases at J, with 7 bases between the two ends. CDR3 length equals 15 residues. CDR3 in DNA: TGTGCCAGTAGTATACAGGGATCAACTAATGAAAAACTGTTTTTT. Amino acid sequence: CASSIQGSTNEKLFF.

The chain couples TRBV7-9 to TRBJ1-1; perhaps TRBD1 as D (5 bases). The CDR3 totals 14 residues. CDR1 is SEHNR, CDR2 FQNEAQ, per germline (reference sequence). The ends were cut back, 1 base at V and 4 bases at J, with 10 bases in the middle. The CDR3 spells CASSLDSRVTEAFF. In DNA form, the CDR3 reads TGTGCCAGCAGCTTAGATTCCAGGGTCACTGAAGCTTTCTTT.

The chain couples TRBV13 to TRBJ2-1; 10 positions agree with TRBD2. Trimming cost V 6 bases and J 7 bases; bases outside gene matches: 9. There are 15 residues in the CDR3. Germline CDR1 PRHDT, CDR2 FYEKMQ (reference sequence). As DNA, the CDR3 is TGTGCCAGCAGTTTAAGCGGGGGGGCCGCGAATGAGCAGTTCTTC. Translation gives CASSLSGGAANEQFF.

This chain uses TRBV4-1 with TRBJ1-1; 12 bases are shared with TRBD1. CDR1 and CDR2 from the germline V gene are MGHRA and YSYEKL. Trimming took 4 bases from V and 2 from J; bases not matched to a gene: 11. The length of the CDR3 is 18 residues. The CDR3 nucleotides read TGCGCCAGCAGCCCCCCTTTTGGGACAGGGGGCGCAAACACTGAAGCTTTCTTT. Translation gives CASSPPFGTGGANTEAFF.